The 23 T cell receptor beta chains below were found in one sample sequenced in a study of T cell responses to AZD1222 COVID-19 vaccine. Using immunoSEQ multiplex PCR, the repertoire was profiled, and TCRdb retains in-frame clones only, with some absent. The sample includes approximately 90,000 clones, roughly nine tenths of them seen just once. Sequencing was performed on peripheral blood, taken on day 0 of AZD1222 vaccination. These receptors were obtained from an adult in good health.

The J gene is TRBJ1-4, the V gene TRBV5-4, with D uncertain. Trimming removed 0 bases at V and 8 bases at J, with 11 bases between. The CDR3 consists of 14 residues. Germline V CDR1 and CDR2: SGHNT, YYREEE (reference sequence). DNA of the CDR3: TGTGCCAGCAGCTTGGGGGGAAATTCCGAAAAACTGTTTTTT. Its translation: CASSLGGNSEKLFF.

This clone appeared a few times. The chain combines TRBV7-2 with TRBJ1-6, with TRBD1 identical over 8 bases. Germline V gene lookup returns CDR1 SGHTA and CDR2 FQGNSA. V was clipped by 6 bases and J by 4 bases; unmatched bases: 5. This CDR3 is built from 15 residues. This chain's CDR3 is CASREGTGYNSPLHF. The CDR3 coding sequence is TGTGCCAGCAGAGAAGGGACAGGTTATAATTCACCCCTCCACTTT.

The chain recombines TRBV19 with TRBJ1-2; D gene uncertain. Germline V lookup: CDR1 LNHDA, CDR2 SQIVND (reference sequence). Trimming left V 2 bases short and J 7 bases short, with 11 bases between. The CDR3 has 13 amino acids. The chain's CDR3 is CASSILEARGYTF. CDR3 nucleotides: TGTGCCAGTAGTATACTTGAAGCTCGTGGCTACACCTTC.

The chain is built from TRBV7-8 and TRBJ2-1; no clear D. CDR3 size: 13 residues. CDR1 is SGHVS and CDR2 is FQNEAQ in the germline V gene. Trimming removed 0 bases from V and 8 bases from J, with 8 bases in between. The CDR3 loop is CASSLAYGDEQFF. The CDR3 coding sequence is TGTGCCAGCAGCTTAGCATACGGCGATGAGCAGTTCTTC.

The CDR3 bases are TGTGCCTGGGGAAGTAATAGCAATCAGCCCCAGCATTTT. It encodes CAWGSNSNQPQHF. This chain connects TRBV30 to TRBJ1-5; D gene uncertain. The CDR3 sequence is 13 residues long. Germline V gene lookup returns CDR1 GTSNPN and CDR2 SVGIG (reference sequence). Trimming removed 5 bases at V and 0 bases at J, with 8 bases between.

This clone was seen only once. The rearrangement links TRBV7-6 to TRBJ2-7, with 7 bases matching TRBD1. Trimming took 2 bases from V and 1 from J; bases not matched to a gene: 5. The length of the CDR3 is 15 residues. The V gene's germline CDR1 is SGHVS and CDR2 FNYEAQ. The CDR3 DNA follows: TGTGCCAGCAGCTTATACAGGGGCGATTCCTACGAGCAGTACTTC. Translating gives CASSLYRGDSYEQYF.

This chain links TRBV5-4 with TRBJ1-1; the D is unclear. Germline CDR1 reads SGHNT; CDR2 reads YYREEE (reference sequence). CDR3 length: 12 residues. Between the trimmed V and J ends, which lost 0 bases and 7 bases, there was a span of 7 bases. CDR3 DNA sequence: TGTGCCAGCAGCTTGGCTGCAGATGAAGCTTTCTTT. Its protein product is CASSLAADEAFF.

The chain uses TRBV5-6 and TRBJ1-6; 8 bases fit TRBD1. Germline V lookup: CDR1 SGHDT, CDR2 YYEEEE. V was clipped by 2 bases and J by 10 bases; unmatched bases: 5. This CDR3 comprises 14 residues. This CDR3 reads CASSFGQGGSPLHF. CDR3 coding DNA: TGTGCCAGCAGCTTCGGACAGGGTGGATCACCCCTCCACTTT.

There are a few counts of this clone. The rearrangement links TRBV29-1 to TRBJ2-3; D remains ambiguous. Germline V gene lookup returns CDR1 SQVTM and CDR2 ANQGSEA. Trimming pared 6 bases from V and 3 bases from J, leaving 13 bases between. The CDR3 is 13 residues long. In nucleotides, the CDR3 is TGCAGCGTCTCCTTCTTAGGGACAGATACGCAGTATTTT. This gives the protein CSVSFLGTDTQYF.

This chain connects TRBV5-1 to TRBJ1-1; TRBD1 is a possible D gene (6 bases). The CDR3 contains 14 residues. Trimming cost V 4 bases and J 4 bases, with 14 bases left between them. Germline assignment: CDR1 SGHRS and CDR2 YFSETQ. The CDR3 region is CASSPRTAPTEAFF. CDR3 DNA: TGCGCCAGCAGCCCAAGGACAGCCCCCACTGAAGCTTTCTTT.

A few counts support this clone. The chain has TRBV10-3 and TRBJ2-5; D is possibly TRBD1 (5 bases). CDR1 and CDR2 (germline): ENHRY, SYGVKD. V was clipped by 4 bases and J by 3 bases, with 9 bases between them. The CDR3 contains 13 residues. CDR3 region: CAISVGREETQYF. The CDR3 DNA follows: TGTGCCATCAGTGTGGGCAGGGAAGAGACCCAGTACTTC.

Of note for this clone: Other DNA sequences in the sample encode the same CDR3. V usage is TRBV3-1 (or the pseudogene TRBV3-2) and J usage is TRBJ1-2, with D hard to call. This CDR3 has 11 residues. V was trimmed by 1 base and J by 8 bases, leaving 5 bases between them. Germline V gene data show CDR1 as LGHDT and CDR2 as YNNKEL (reference sequence). The CDR3: CASSQGGGYTF. The CDR3 DNA reads TGTGCCAGCAGCCAAGGTGGCGGCTACACCTTC.

The chain has TRBV2 and TRBJ1-1; a possible D gene is TRBD1 (5 bases). V gave up 8 bases and J gave up 4 bases, with 11 bases separating them. CDR3 length: 12 residues. Germline values: CDR1 SNHLY, CDR2 FYNNEI. The CDR3, as DNA: TGTGCCAGCGGGGGAGGGTCCACTGAAGCTTTCTTT. As protein: CASGGGSTEAFF.

The gene calls are TRBV18 and TRBJ2-3; D uncertain. V was trimmed by 0 bases and J by 5 bases, leaving 6 bases between them. The CDR3 contains 13 residues. Germline lookup yields CDR1 KGHSH and CDR2 LQKENI. In DNA form, the CDR3 reads TGTGCCAGCTCACCACCGGGTCGAGATACGCAGTATTTT. Protein sequence: CASSPPGRDTQYF. Combining the CDR3 with reference TRBV18 and TRBJ2-3 gives the whole variable domain NAGVMQNPRHLVRRRGQEARLRCSPMKGHSHVYWYRQLPEEGLKFMVYLQKENIIDESGMPKERFSAEFPKEGPSILRIQQVVRGDSAAYFCASSPPGRDTQYFGPGTRLTVL.

The V gene is TRBV19, the J gene TRBJ1-3, with a tentative D call TRBD1 (6 bases). Trimming pared 8 bases from V and 1 base from J, leaving 9 bases between. The V gene's germline CDR1 is LNHDA and CDR2 SQIVND (reference sequence). There are 13 residues in the CDR3. DNA for the CDR3: TGTGCCAGTTCACAGGGATCTGGAAACACCATATATTTT. Amino acids: CASSQGSGNTIYF.

This chain uses TRBV4-3 with TRBJ1-1; 8 bases are a match to TRBD1. The CDR3 is 15 amino acids. V lost 4 bases to trimming and J lost 5 bases; unmatched junction nucleotides: 9. Per germline, CDR1 LGHNA and CDR2 YSLEER. CDR3 coding DNA: TGCGCCAGCAGCCTCGTCGGACAGGGTGGGACTGAAGCTTTCTTT. Its protein is CASSLVGQGGTEAFF.

This chain links TRBV2 with TRBJ2-3; perhaps TRBD2 as D (7 bases). The V end was cut by 3 bases, the J end by 0 bases, with 16 bases between. The CDR3 extends over 17 amino acids. Germline CDR1 SNHLY, CDR2 FYNNEI. The DNA for the CDR3 is TGTGCCAGCAGTGATTTAAAGGGGGGGGCTAGCACAGATACGCAGTATTTT. Amino acids: CASSDLKGGASTDTQYF.

The chain combines TRBV29-1 with TRBJ2-1; TRBD1 matches 8 bases. This CDR3 has 14 residues. With 6 bases clipped from V and 4 bases from J, the junction kept 8 bases outside the gene matches. Per germline, CDR1 SQVTM and CDR2 ANQGSEA. The CDR3 sequence: CSVTPGQAYNEQFF. The CDR3 bases are TGCAGCGTGACCCCGGGACAGGCATACAATGAGCAGTTCTTC.

The rearrangement links TRBV27 to TRBJ1-4; tentatively, D is TRBD1 (5 bases). This CDR3 spans 14 amino acids. V shed 3 bases and J shed 10 bases, with 15 bases lying between them. Germline lookup yields CDR1 MNHEY and CDR2 SMNVEV (reference sequence). CDR3 DNA sequence: TGTGCCAGCAGTTTGGGCGTAGGTCAGGGAAAACTGTTTTTT. Translating gives CASSLGVGQGKLFF.

This chain connects TRBV3-1 (or the pseudogene TRBV3-2) to TRBJ2-1; D is unresolved. V was shortened by 1 base and J by 9 bases, with 7 bases between the two germline ends. The germline CDR1 and CDR2 sequences are LGHDT and YNNKEL (reference sequence). This CDR3 is 12 amino acids long. The CDR3 nucleotides read TGTGCCAGCAGCCAAGGTAGCCTTGAGCAGTTCTTC. Translated: CASSQGSLEQFF.

This clone has just one count. Sequence at one end of the junction differs from germline and may be a read error. The chain couples TRBV6-6 to TRBJ1-1, with a weak D call TRBD1 (5 bases). Looked up from germline, CDR1 is MNHNY and CDR2 is SVGAGI (reference sequence). CDR3 size: 16 residues. The CDR3 DNA is TGTGCCAGCAGTTACCTTAGGGGACCTCTGAATACTGAAGCTTTCTTT. It specifies CASSYLRGPLNTEAFF.

CDR3 sequence: CATLGPAGSYEQYF. In DNA form, the CDR3 reads TGTGCCACGTTGGGGCCAGCGGGGTCCTACGAGCAGTACTTC. The chain uses TRBV10-3 and TRBJ2-7, with 7 bases that match TRBD2. The CDR3 sequence is 14 residues long. The V gene's germline CDR1 is ENHRY and CDR2 SYGVKD. V was pared by 10 bases and J by 1 base, with 10 bases of the junction left unmatched.

The chain couples TRBV15 to TRBJ2-5; no definite D call. Germline V lookup: CDR1 LNHNV, CDR2 YYDKDF (reference sequence). The CDR3 runs to 13 residues. Trimming shortened V by 7 bases and J by 2 bases, and 11 bases separated the two germline ends. The CDR3 loop reads CATKGGQQETQYF. The DNA for the CDR3 is TGTGCCACCAAAGGTGGGCAACAAGAGACCCAGTACTTC. The variable domain in full, with the rest retrieved from reference TRBV15 and TRBJ2-5, is DAMVIQNPRYQVTQFGKPVTLSCSQTLNHNVMYWYQQKSSQAPKLLFHYYDKDFNNEADTPDNFQSRRPNTSFCFLDIRSPGLGDTAMYLCATKGGQQETQYFGPGTRLLVL.